Reported below is one T cell receptor beta chain. These data are taken from a study of graft-versus-host responses after intestinal transplantation. The wider study: Multivisceral, liver-intestinal, or isolated intestinal transplants were given to recipients.

The table came from immunoSEQ multiplex PCR; TCRdb's copy has only in-frame clones and leaves some out. Seen here are 77,000 or so clones, 92% observed once, and the top ten hold roughly 0.66%. Germline V gene sequence: CDR1 LNHDA, CDR2 SQIVND (reference sequence). The V end was cut by 7 bases, the J end by 1 base, with 10 bases between. CDR3 size: 13 residues. This TCR was recovered from a human patient who received an intestinal transplant, so some T cells may come from the graft donor. Specimen: PBMCs, collected 98 days after intestinal transplantation. The chain couples TRBV19 to TRBJ1-1; D perhaps matches TRBD1 (5 bases). The DNA of the CDR3 is TGTGCCAGTAAGGACACTTCGAACACTGAAGCTTTCTTT. It codes for CASKDTSNTEAFF.